This passage covers 26 T cell receptor beta chains from one sample sequenced in a study of T cells expressing NK-cell markers. No DNA is given; TCRdb re-called the 5' RACE reads and lists each CDR3 protein once. Its table records about 160,000 distinct CDR3 sequences. Material for sequencing was blood T cells: a sorted CD56 or NKG2C T cell subset, CD4+ or CD8+ T cells, or bulk PBMC T cells (not recorded which). These receptor sequences come from a woman aged 18-70 years in good health.

This chain connects TRBV12-3 or TRBV12-4 to TRBJ1-6. This CDR3 is 14 amino acids long. CDR3 sequence: CASNLRFGSSPLHF.

This chain joins TRBV28 and TRBJ1-2; TCRdb proposes TRBD1, but this gene call is untestable without DNA. The length of the CDR3 is 14 residues. Germline CDR1 and CDR2: MDHEN and SYDVKM. CDR3 region: CASSSPQSGNGYTF.

The chain's CDR3 is CARGEGLNTEAFF. The chain combines TRBV21-1 with TRBJ1-1. TRBV21-1 is termed a pseudogene. This CDR3 has 13 residues.

The chain employs TRBV7-9 and TRBJ2-2; TCRdb reports TRBD1, a call that lacks DNA to check it against. CDR3 length: 16 amino acids. Germline CDR1 reads SEHNR; CDR2 reads FQNEAQ (reference sequence). CDR3 in amino acids: CASSLRLQGDTGELFF.

This sequence joins TRBV6-1 and TRBJ1-4. Germline CDR1 reads MNHNS; CDR2 reads SASEGT. The CDR3 loop spans 14 amino acids. CDR3 protein: CATKDRSTNEKLFF.

This chain connects TRBV7-2 to TRBJ1-6; checking the TCRdb D call of TRBD1 is not possible without DNA. CDR3 size: 13 residues. Germline V gives CDR1 SGHTA, CDR2 FQGNSA. CDR3: CATNVRGNSPLHF.

The chain's CDR3 is CATSREISASTYEQYF. V and J are TRBV15 and TRBJ2-7; the D gene TCRdb calls, TRBD2, cannot be checked with no DNA. This CDR3 has 16 amino acids. CDR1 is LNHNV, CDR2 YYDKDF, per germline (reference sequence).

This chain connects TRBV12-3 or TRBV12-4 to TRBJ2-5; as DNA is missing, the TRBD1 call by TCRdb cannot be tested. This CDR3 is built from 14 residues. CDR3 sequence: CASSSGRRISAQYF.

The chain is built from TRBV19 and TRBJ2-7; with no DNA, the TCRdb D assignment of TRBD1 cannot be verified. The CDR3 extends over 11 amino acids. Germline lookup yields CDR1 LNHDA and CDR2 SQIVND (reference sequence). CDR3 in amino acids: CATPLGREQYF.

The CDR3 reads CASSLAIQGFNSPLHF. The chain combines TRBV5-1 with TRBJ1-6; the D call from TCRdb, TRBD1, cannot be confirmed without DNA. This CDR3 spans 16 amino acids. In germline, CDR1 is SGHRS, CDR2 YFSETQ.

This sequence joins TRBV5-1 and TRBJ2-3; the D gene TCRdb calls, TRBD2, cannot be checked with no DNA. CDR3 size: 14 residues. CDR1 and CDR2 from the germline V gene are SGHRS and YFSETQ. CDR3 protein: CASQSGQSTDTQYF. Supplemented by reference TRBV5-1 and TRBJ2-3, the full variable domain reads KAGVTQTPRYLIKTRGQQVTLSCSPISGHRSVSWYQQTPGQGLQFLFEYFSETQRNKGNFPGRFSGRQFSNSRSEMNVSTLELGDSALYLCASQSGQSTDTQYFGPGTRLTVL.

The V gene is TRBV28, the J gene TRBJ1-5; TCRdb's assignment of TRBD1 cannot be checked, as there is no DNA. Germline loops: CDR1 MDHEN, CDR2 SYDVKM. This CDR3 is 15 amino acids long. Here the CDR3 reads CASASSGVKNQPQHF.

This chain joins TRBV29-1 and TRBJ2-7; with no DNA, the TCRdb D assignment of TRBD1 cannot be verified. The germline V gene has CDR1 SQVTM and CDR2 ANQGSEA. The CDR3 sequence is 13 residues long. This CDR3 reads CSVEYRGNYEQYF.

This chain uses TRBV7-2 with TRBJ1-2; the D call from TCRdb, TRBD1, cannot be confirmed without DNA. The CDR3 length is 15 residues. Germline CDR1 SGHTA, CDR2 FQGNSA. The CDR3 protein is CASRTRDGSTGGYTF.

This chain uses TRBV5-1 with TRBJ2-7; there is no DNA to check the TCRdb D call of TRBD2. The germline CDR1 and CDR2 sequences are SGHRS and YFSETQ. The CDR3 is made up of 17 amino acids. CDR3 amino acids: CASSLENSRGRDDEQYF.

V is TRBV20-1 and J is TRBJ2-3; TCRdb lists TRBD1, though no DNA is available to test this call. This CDR3 region has 17 residues. Germline V gene sequence: CDR1 DFQATT, CDR2 SNEGSKA (reference sequence). CDR3 loop: CSARVPEGRFGTDTQYF.

The chain uses TRBV11-2 and TRBJ2-7. The length of the CDR3 is 14 residues. Germline CDR1 and CDR2: SGHAT and FQNNGV. The CDR3 is CASSPQVSPSEQYF. Full variable domain (missing parts from reference TRBV11-2 and TRBJ2-7): EAGVAQSPRYKIIEKRQSVAFWCNPISGHATLYWYQQILGQGPKLLIQFQNNGVVDDSQLPKDRFSAERLKGVDSTLKIQPAKLEDSAVYLCASSPQVSPSEQYFGPGTRLTVT.

The J gene is TRBJ1-2, the V gene TRBV5-6. The CDR3 runs 12 residues. The germline V gene encodes CDR1 SGHDT and CDR2 YYEEEE. The CDR3 region is CASSLTALGYTF.

V and J are TRBV9 and TRBJ1-1; TCRdb's D call, TRBD1, is unchecked because there is no DNA. The CDR3 spans 15 residues. The V gene's germline CDR1 is SGDLS and CDR2 YYNGEE. CDR3: CASSAPGNMNTEAFF. Looking up the rest from reference TRBV9 and TRBJ1-1 gives the full variable domain: DSGVTQTPKHLITATGQRVTLRCSPRSGDLSVYWYQQSLDQGLQFLIQYYNGEERAKGNILERFSAQQFPDLHSELNLSSLELGDSALYFCASSAPGNMNTEAFFGQGTRLTVV.

V usage is TRBV6-2 or TRBV6-3 and J usage is TRBJ1-1; with no DNA, the TCRdb D assignment of TRBD1 cannot be verified. The CDR3 has 13 amino acids. The germline V gene encodes CDR1 MNHEY and CDR2 SVGEGT. The CDR3 here is CASSFQGQGRAFF.

V gene TRBV25-1 combines with J gene TRBJ1-2. Germline V gives CDR1 MGHDK, CDR2 SYGVNS. The CDR3 has 11 amino acids. CDR3 residues: CASSVGIGYTF.

CDR3 in amino acids: CASSPRAGDIQYF. V and J are TRBV4-1 and TRBJ2-4; TCRdb reports TRBD1, a call that lacks DNA to check it against. Germline CDR1 and CDR2: MGHRA and YSYEKL. The CDR3 covers 13 residues.

This chain connects TRBV30 to TRBJ2-2; TCRdb selects TRBD2, and the lack of DNA leaves this call unchecked. From germline, CDR1 is GTSNPN and CDR2 SVGIG (reference sequence). The CDR3 consists of 13 residues. CDR3 protein: CAWSPLGSGELFF.

J is TRBJ2-7 and V is TRBV11-2; without DNA, the TCRdb call of TRBD1 cannot be checked. Germline V lookup: CDR1 SGHAT, CDR2 FQNNGV. The CDR3 totals 15 residues. The CDR3 spells CASSLSGGRTYEQYF.

This clonotype is identified as medium-sized from frequency. The V gene is TRBV12-3 or TRBV12-4, the J gene TRBJ2-5. The CDR3 covers 12 residues. This CDR3 is CASSLGMVTQYF.

The J gene is TRBJ2-1, the V gene TRBV5-1; as DNA is missing, the TRBD1 call by TCRdb cannot be tested. The CDR3 sequence is 14 residues long. The V gene's germline CDR1 is SGHRS and CDR2 YFSETQ. The CDR3 sequence: CASSLLSGDNEQFF.